This entry lists 9 T cell receptor beta chains sequenced from one sample in a study of control samples from healthy donors and cancer patients. Here immunoSEQ multiplex PCR was the method, and the copy in TCRdb shows in-frame clones only, minus some. Among 80,000 to 85,000 clones listed, roughly 84% were seen once. Sequenced input: blood. These receptors were taken from a woman aged 45-65 years in good health.

This clone was observed a single time. The J gene is TRBJ1-5, the V gene TRBV2, with D tentatively TRBD1 (5 bases). Trimming took off 2 bases at V and 7 bases at J, with 12 bases between the two ends. Per the germline V gene, CDR1 is SNHLY and CDR2 is FYNNEI. The CDR3 has 14 amino acids. CDR3 nucleotide sequence: TGTGCCAGCAGTGAATCCCAGGGAAGGCAGCCCCAGCATTTT. Translated, it gives CASSESQGRQPQHF.

J is TRBJ1-2 and V is TRBV4-2; TRBD1 matches at 9 bases. There are 16 residues in the CDR3. Germline lookup yields CDR1 LGHNA and CDR2 YNFKEQ. Trimming removed 2 bases from V and 1 base from J; junction bases left unmatched: 5. The CDR3: CASSQTPTGGNYGYTF. The CDR3 DNA follows: TGTGCCAGCAGCCAAACTCCGACAGGGGGTAACTATGGCTACACCTTC.

The V and J genes are TRBV10-3 and TRBJ2-3, with a tentative D call TRBD1 (6 bases). The V end lost 11 bases, the J end lost 0 bases, and 12 bases lay between the germline ends. This CDR3 contains 13 residues. The germline V gene has CDR1 ENHRY and CDR2 SYGVKD. CDR3 sequence reads: CASRTESTDTQYF. CDR3 DNA sequence: TGTGCCTCAAGGACAGAAAGCACAGATACGCAGTATTTT.

The rearrangement uses TRBV19 and TRBJ1-4; maybe TRBD1 (5 bases). This CDR3 spans 14 amino acids. Per the germline V gene, CDR1 is LNHDA and CDR2 is SQIVND (reference sequence). Trimming left V 3 bases short and J 8 bases short, with 13 bases between. CDR3 region: CASSIGQGREKLFF. CDR3 nucleotides: TGTGCCAGTAGTATCGGGCAGGGTCGGGAAAAACTGTTTTTT.

The V call is TRBV6-2 or TRBV6-3, the J call TRBJ2-5; the D gene is possibly TRBD1 (5 bases). Per the germline V gene, CDR1 is MNHEY and CDR2 is SVGEGT. Deletions cut 5 bases from V and 3 bases from J, with 7 bases between. The CDR3 runs 12 residues. The CDR3 nucleotides read TGTGCCAGCAGTCCGACAGAAGAGACCCAGTACTTC. Protein product: CASSPTEETQYF.

The CDR3 region is CASSPPLQNSGNTIYF. CDR3 in DNA: TGTGCCAGCTCACCACCTCTACAGAACTCTGGAAACACCATATATTTT. The chain recombines TRBV18 with TRBJ1-3; no reliable D call. The V and J ends lost 0 bases and 0 bases respectively, with 9 bases between them. The CDR3 has 16 amino acids. The germline V gene has CDR1 KGHSH and CDR2 LQKENI. The full variable domain, with the rest looked up from reference TRBV18 and TRBJ1-3, is NAGVMQNPRHLVRRRGQEARLRCSPMKGHSHVYWYRQLPEEGLKFMVYLQKENIIDESGMPKERFSAEFPKEGPSILRIQQVVRGDSAAYFCASSPPLQNSGNTIYFGEGSWLTVV.

The genes are TRBV4-1 and TRBJ1-2; D may be TRBD1 (5 bases). There are 14 residues in the CDR3. Trimming left V 0 bases short and J 7 bases short, with 12 bases between. The germline gives CDR1 MGHRA, CDR2 YSYEKL. CDR3 loop: CASSQDLRGVGYTF. For the CDR3, the DNA is TGCGCCAGCAGCCAAGATCTGAGGGGCGTTGGCTACACCTTC.

The chain couples TRBV2 to TRBJ2-3, with 9 bases aligning to TRBD2. The CDR3 covers 15 residues. V gave up 3 bases and J gave up 0 bases; unmatched junction bases: 1. Germline assignment: CDR1 SNHLY and CDR2 FYNNEI. The CDR3 is CASSEGTSSTDTQYF. The CDR3 nucleotides read TGTGCCAGCAGTGAGGGGACTAGCAGCACAGATACGCAGTATTTT.

The rearrangement uses TRBV18 and TRBJ2-7, with D perhaps matching TRBD1 or TRBD2 (5 bases each). Deletions cut 2 bases from V and 7 bases from J, with 15 bases between. CDR3 size: 14 residues. Germline lookup yields CDR1 KGHSH and CDR2 LQKENI. The CDR3 nucleotides read TGTGCCAGCTCACCAGGGGCACAAGGAGGTGAGCAGTACTTC. Translated: CASSPGAQGGEQYF.